A selection of T cell receptor beta chains follows, all from one sample in a study of T cell responses to AZD1222 COVID-19 vaccine. Using immunoSEQ multiplex PCR, the repertoire was profiled, and TCRdb retains in-frame clones only, with some absent. Of some 120,000 clones detected, about 91% appear once; the ten largest clones hold approximately 5%. This sample comprised peripheral blood, obtained on day 0 of AZD1222 vaccination. These receptors were collected from an adult in good health. The CDR3 runs from the conserved cysteine through the conserved F or W. D genes are given only for firm matches. Clone sizes are given selectively: once, few, many, or a class where the clone is expanded.

cdr3_aa	cdr3_nt	clone_size	v_call	d_call	j_call
CASSHDYEQYF	TGTGCCAGCAGCCACGACTACGAGCAGTACTTC	few	TRBV5-5	.	TRBJ2-7
CASSYGAGPYAEQYF	TGTGCCAGCAGTTACGGGGCGGGCCCCTACGCCGAGCAGTACTTC	.	TRBV6-2/TRBV6-3	.	TRBJ2-7
CASSVGTGQPQHF	TGTGCCAGCAGCGTAGGGACAGGGCAGCCCCAGCATTTT	.	TRBV9	TRBD1	TRBJ1-5
CSARMGAGYTF	TGCAGTGCTAGGATGGGCGCTGGCTACACCTTC	.	TRBV20-1	.	TRBJ1-2
CASSLTSGGDQPQHF	TGTGCCAGCAGCTTAACCTCAGGGGGCGATCAGCCCCAGCATTTT	.	TRBV7-2	TRBD1	TRBJ1-5
CASTVDLGSQHF	TGTGCCAGCACGGTTGATTTAGGTTCCCAGCATTTT	.	TRBV6-5	.	TRBJ1-5
CASSLGAETNYGYTF	TGCGCCAGCAGCTTGGGGGCAGAAACTAACTATGGCTACACCTTC	.	TRBV5-1	.	TRBJ1-2
CAISPDGYNQPQHF	TGTGCCATCAGTCCCGACGGCTACAATCAGCCCCAGCATTTT	.	TRBV10-3	.	TRBJ1-5
CASSLAASIGGGTSGANVLTF	TGTGCCAGCAGCTTAGCGGCTTCTATTGGGGGTGGGACATCTGGGGCCAACGTCCTGACTTTC	.	TRBV7-6	.	TRBJ2-6
CASSPMPEGRGTQYF	TGTGCTAGCAGTCCCATGCCTGAGGGACGAGGGACCCAGTACTTC	.	TRBV7-7	.	TRBJ2-5
CASSQEATGANEQFF	TGCGCCAGCAGCCAAGAGGCGACAGGGGCCAATGAGCAGTTCTTC	.	TRBV4-3	TRBD1	TRBJ2-1
CASSLNSGGTGELFF	TGTGCCAGCAGCTTAAATTCGGGGGGCACCGGGGAGCTGTTTTTT	.	TRBV13	TRBD2	TRBJ2-2
CASSVWDRAGNTIYF	TGTGCCAGCAGCGTTTGGGACAGGGCTGGAAACACCATATATTTT	.	TRBV9	TRBD1	TRBJ1-3
CASSQRTALDEQYF	TGCGCCAGCAGCCAAAGGACAGCCTTGGACGAGCAGTACTTC	.	TRBV4-1	.	TRBJ2-7
CASSPQGTYQPQHF	TGTGCCAGCTCACCGCAGGGGACTTATCAGCCCCAGCATTTT	.	TRBV18	.	TRBJ1-5
CASSYSTGGPEDEKLFF	TGTGCCAGCAGTTACTCGACGGGGGGACCCGAGGATGAAAAACTGTTTTTT	.	TRBV6-2/TRBV6-3	.	TRBJ1-4
CASRSRGQNTEAFF	TGTGCCAGTAGATCCAGGGGCCAGAACACTGAAGCTTTCTTT	.	TRBV19	.	TRBJ1-1
CASSLEGQAGEQYF	TGTGCCAGCAGCTTAGAGGGACAGGCGGGGGAGCAGTACTTC	few	TRBV11-3	TRBD1	TRBJ2-7
CAISQTSGGRGLEQYF	TGTGCCATCAGTCAGACTAGCGGGGGCCGGGGCCTCGAGCAGTACTTC	.	TRBV10-3	TRBD2	TRBJ2-7
CASSLGMGANEKLFF	TGTGCCAGCAGCCTGGGCATGGGGGCGAATGAAAAACTGTTTTTT	.	TRBV7-7	.	TRBJ1-4
CASSPDWGYTF	TGTGCCAGCAGCCCCGATTGGGGCTACACCTTC	.	TRBV7-9	.	TRBJ1-2
CASSSGGRYEQYF	TGTGCCAGTAGTTCGGGGGGTCGTTACGAGCAGTACTTC	.	TRBV19	TRBD2	TRBJ2-7
CAIMPADTQYF	TGCGCCATCATGCCAGCAGATACGCAGTATTTT	.	TRBV10-1	.	TRBJ2-3
CASSPTGTGAHEQYF	TGTGCCAGCAGCCCCACCGGGACAGGGGCCCACGAGCAGTACTTC	.	TRBV7-2	TRBD1	TRBJ2-7
CASSPENQPQHF	TGTGCCAGCAGCCCTGAAAATCAGCCCCAGCATTTT	.	TRBV6-2/TRBV6-3	.	TRBJ1-5